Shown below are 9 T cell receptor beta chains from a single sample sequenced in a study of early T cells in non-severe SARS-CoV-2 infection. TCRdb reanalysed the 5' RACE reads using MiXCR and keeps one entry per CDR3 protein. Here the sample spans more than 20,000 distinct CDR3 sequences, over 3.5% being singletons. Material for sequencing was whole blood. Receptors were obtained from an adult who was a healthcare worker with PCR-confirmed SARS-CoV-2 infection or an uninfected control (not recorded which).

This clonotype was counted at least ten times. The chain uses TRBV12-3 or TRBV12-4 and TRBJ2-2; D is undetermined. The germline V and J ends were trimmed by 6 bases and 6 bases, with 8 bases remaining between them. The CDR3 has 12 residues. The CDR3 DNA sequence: TGTGCCAGCAGCCCCCAAGCCGGGGAGCTGTTTTTT. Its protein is CASSPQAGELFF.

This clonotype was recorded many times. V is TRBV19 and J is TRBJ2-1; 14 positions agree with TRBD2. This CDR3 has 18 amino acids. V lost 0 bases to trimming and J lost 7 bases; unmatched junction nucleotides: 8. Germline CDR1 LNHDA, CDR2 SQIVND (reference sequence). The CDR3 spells CASSIDLSGTSGRNEQFF. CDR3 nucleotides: TGTGCCAGTAGTATAGATCTGTCCGGGACTAGCGGGAGAAATGAGCAGTTCTTC.

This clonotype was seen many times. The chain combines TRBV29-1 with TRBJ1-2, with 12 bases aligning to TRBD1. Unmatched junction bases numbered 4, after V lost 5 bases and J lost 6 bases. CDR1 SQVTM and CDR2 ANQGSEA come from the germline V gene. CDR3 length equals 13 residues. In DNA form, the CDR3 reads TGCAGCGTTACGGGACAGGGGGCGCATGGCTACACCTTC. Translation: CSVTGQGAHGYTF.

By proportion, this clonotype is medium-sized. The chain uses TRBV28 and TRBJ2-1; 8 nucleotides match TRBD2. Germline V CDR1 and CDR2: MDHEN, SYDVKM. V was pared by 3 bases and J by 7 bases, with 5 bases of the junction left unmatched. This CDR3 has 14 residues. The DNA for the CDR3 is TGTGCCAGCAGTTTTGCGGGAGGTGGTAATGAGCAGTTCTTC. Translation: CASSFAGGGNEQFF.

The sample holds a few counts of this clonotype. CDR3 DNA sequence: TGTGCCAGCTCACAAAGTTCAGGGGCAGATACGCAGTATTTT. Protein product: CASSQSSGADTQYF. The chain carries TRBV18 and TRBJ2-3, with a tentative D call TRBD1 (6 bases). The CDR3 length is 14 residues. Germline CDR1 and CDR2: KGHSH and LQKENI. Trimming left V 4 bases short and J 4 bases short, with 12 bases between. Together with reference TRBV18 and TRBJ2-3, the CDR3 gives the full variable domain: NAGVMQNPRHLVRRRGQEARLRCSPMKGHSHVYWYRQLPEEGLKFMVYLQKENIIDESGMPKERFSAEFPKEGPSILRIQQVVRGDSAAYFCASSQSSGADTQYFGPGTRLTVL.

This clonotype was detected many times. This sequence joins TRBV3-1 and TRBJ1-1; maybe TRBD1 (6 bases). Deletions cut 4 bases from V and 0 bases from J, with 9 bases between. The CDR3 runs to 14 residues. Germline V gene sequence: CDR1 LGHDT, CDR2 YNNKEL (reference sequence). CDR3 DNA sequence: TGTGCCAGCAGCCCAGGGGACCTGAACACTGAAGCTTTCTTT. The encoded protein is CASSPGDLNTEAFF.

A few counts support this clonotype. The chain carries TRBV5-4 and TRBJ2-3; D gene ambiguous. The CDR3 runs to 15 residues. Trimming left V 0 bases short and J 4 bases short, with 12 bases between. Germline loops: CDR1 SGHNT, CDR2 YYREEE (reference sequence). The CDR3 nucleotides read TGTGCCAGCAGCTTGGCCCCACGGTATGCAGATACGCAGTATTTT. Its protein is CASSLAPRYADTQYF.

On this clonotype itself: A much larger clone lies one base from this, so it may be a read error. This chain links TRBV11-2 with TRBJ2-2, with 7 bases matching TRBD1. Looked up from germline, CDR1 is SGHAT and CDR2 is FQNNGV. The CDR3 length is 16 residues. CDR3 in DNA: TGTGCCAGCAGCTTACAGGGACAGTCGAACATCGGGGAGCTGTTTTTT. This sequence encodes CASSLQGQSNIGELFF.

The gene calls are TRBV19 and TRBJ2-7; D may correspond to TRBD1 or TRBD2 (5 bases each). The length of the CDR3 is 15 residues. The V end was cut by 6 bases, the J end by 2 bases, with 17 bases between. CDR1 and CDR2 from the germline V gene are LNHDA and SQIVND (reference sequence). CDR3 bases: TGTGCCAGTAGGGTGAGCGGAGAGGGGACCTACGAGCAGTACTTC. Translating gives CASRVSGEGTYEQYF.